A single sample is the source of the 13 T cell receptor beta chains below, sequenced in a study of blood T cell repertoires in COVID-19. Generated by immunoSEQ multiplex PCR, the TCRdb table keeps only in-frame clones and is missing some. Of under 300,000 clones in the sample, 80% to 90% were seen once. Sequenced input: peripheral blood. The receptors originated from a man at least 80 years old with acute or convalescent COVID-19.

The J gene is TRBJ2-5, the V gene TRBV3-1 (or the pseudogene TRBV3-2); 7 bases agree with TRBD2. CDR1 and CDR2 (germline): LGHDT, YNNKEL (reference sequence). The CDR3 has 15 amino acids. The trim removed 1 base at V and 1 base at J, leaving 3 bases unmatched. This CDR3 reads CASSQGTGGQETQYF. CDR3 coding DNA: TGTGCCAGCAGCCAAGGTACGGGGGGCCAAGAGACCCAGTACTTC.

The chain uses TRBV6-5 and TRBJ1-2, with D maybe TRBD1 (6 bases). The CDR3 is 15 amino acids. Germline lookup yields CDR1 MNHEY and CDR2 SVGAGI. V was cut by 3 bases and J by 5 bases, with 16 bases left in between. CDR3 DNA: TGTGCCAGCAGTTATTCCCCCGAACAGGGTTATGGCTACACCTTC. Protein sequence: CASSYSPEQGYGYTF.

The gene calls are TRBV29-1 and TRBJ2-3, with 9 bases aligning to TRBD2. The CDR3 spans 14 residues. Looked up from germline, CDR1 is SQVTM and CDR2 is ANQGSEA. J was trimmed by 1 base and V by 4 bases; bases with no gene match: 3. In nucleotides, the CDR3 is TGCAGCGTTGTGGCGGGAGGGCGCACAGATACGCAGTATTTT. Protein: CSVVAGGRTDTQYF.

V is TRBV7-9 and J is TRBJ2-3; 7 nucleotides match TRBD1. Germline CDR1 SEHNR, CDR2 FQNEAQ (reference sequence). Losses at the gene ends were 0 bases for V and 1 base for J; bases not matched to a gene: 1. This CDR3 region has 15 residues. The chain's CDR3 is CASSLAGTGTDTQYF. CDR3 sequence (DNA): TGTGCCAGCAGCTTAGCGGGGACAGGCACAGATACGCAGTATTTT.

J is TRBJ2-4 and V is TRBV4-1; 11 bases are a match to TRBD1. The length of the CDR3 is 16 residues. V was pared by 3 bases and J by 8 bases, with 9 bases of the junction left unmatched. Germline V gene sequence: CDR1 MGHRA, CDR2 YSYEKL. CDR3 amino acids: CASSHLWGTGGDIQYF. As DNA, the CDR3 is TGCGCCAGCAGCCACTTATGGGGGACAGGGGGAGACATTCAGTACTTC.

The chain employs TRBV6-4 and TRBJ1-1; TRBD1 might be the D (5 bases). The V gene lost 2 bases and the J gene lost 4 bases, with 11 bases spanning the gap. CDR1 is MRHNA and CDR2 is SNTAGT in the germline V gene. CDR3 length: 14 residues. The CDR3 DNA follows: TGTGCCAGCAGTGACCAGGGAGGTGTCACTGAAGCTTTCTTT. Its protein product is CASSDQGGVTEAFF.

The chain carries TRBV5-1 and TRBJ1-2, with 9 bases that match TRBD1. CDR1 SGHRS and CDR2 YFSETQ come from the germline V gene. The CDR3 runs to 14 residues. With V trimmed by 4 bases and J by 2 bases, 3 bases remained unmatched. CDR3 in amino acids: CASSPGQGNYGYTF. In DNA, the CDR3 is TGCGCCAGCAGCCCGGGACAGGGAAACTATGGCTACACCTTC.

The V call is TRBV15, the J call TRBJ2-7; no definite D call. V was cut by 0 bases and J by 7 bases, with 13 bases left in between. This CDR3 spans 14 amino acids. CDR1 and CDR2 (germline): LNHNV, YYDKDF (reference sequence). The CDR3 DNA sequence: TGTGCCACCAGCAGAGATCGCGGCTTTCAGGAGCAGTACTTC. Translated, it gives CATSRDRGFQEQYF.

The rearrangement joins TRBV6-4 to TRBJ2-5; 7 nucleotides line up with TRBD1. The trim removed 0 bases at V and 7 bases at J, leaving 2 bases unmatched. CDR1 is MRHNA, CDR2 SNTAGT, per germline. This CDR3 spans 13 amino acids. The CDR3 bases are TGTGCCAGCAGTGACTCTTACAGGGGGACCCAGTACTTC. Encoded protein: CASSDSYRGTQYF.

Worth noting for this clone: Other nucleotide sequences from this sample produce the same CDR3. V usage is TRBV11-2 and J usage is TRBJ2-3; D may be TRBD2 (6 bases). Germline lookup yields CDR1 SGHAT and CDR2 FQNNGV. Deletions cut 6 bases from V and 0 bases from J, with 13 bases between. This CDR3 is built from 15 residues. This chain's CDR3 is CASSLGSGSTDTQYF. DNA of the CDR3: TGTGCCAGCAGTTTGGGGAGCGGGAGCACAGATACGCAGTATTTT.

The CDR3 loop reads CASSPQDGLAYTEQYF. CDR3 bases: TGCGCCAGCAGCCCGCAAGACGGACTAGCGTATACCGAGCAGTACTTC. V is TRBV5-1 and J is TRBJ2-7; 9 positions agree with TRBD2. Trimming removed 4 bases from V and 6 bases from J; junction bases left unmatched: 14. The CDR3 extends over 16 amino acids. Per germline, CDR1 SGHRS and CDR2 YFSETQ.

The V and J genes are TRBV5-1 and TRBJ1-6; 7 positions agree with TRBD1. The CDR3 spans 14 residues. After removal of 4 bases from V and 6 bases from J, the junction contained 4 bases not matched to a gene. Looked up from germline, CDR1 is SGHRS and CDR2 is YFSETQ. The CDR3 region is CASSMGQINSPLHF. For the CDR3, the DNA is TGCGCCAGCAGCATGGGACAGATTAATTCACCCCTCCACTTT.

V usage is TRBV5-8 and J usage is TRBJ1-6; a possible D gene is TRBD1 (6 bases). Deletions cut 3 bases from V and 9 bases from J, with 16 bases between. The CDR3 is 15 residues long. Germline CDR1 SGHTS, CDR2 YDEGEE. CDR3 in DNA: TGTGCCAGCAGCTCGCAGAGGCAGGGGAGTTCACCCCTCCACTTT. It is translated as CASSSQRQGSSPLHF.